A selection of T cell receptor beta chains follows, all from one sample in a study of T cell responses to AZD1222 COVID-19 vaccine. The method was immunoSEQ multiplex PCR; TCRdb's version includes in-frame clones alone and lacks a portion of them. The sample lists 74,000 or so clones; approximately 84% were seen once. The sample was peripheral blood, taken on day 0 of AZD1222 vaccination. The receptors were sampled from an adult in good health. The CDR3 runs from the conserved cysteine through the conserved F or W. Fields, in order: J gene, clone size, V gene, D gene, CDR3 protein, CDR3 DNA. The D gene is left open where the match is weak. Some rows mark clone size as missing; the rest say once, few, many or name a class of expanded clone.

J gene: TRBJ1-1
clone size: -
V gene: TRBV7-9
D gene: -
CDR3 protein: CASTNGRANTEAFF
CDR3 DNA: TGTGCCAGCACCAATGGCAGGGCGAACACTGAAGCTTTCTTT

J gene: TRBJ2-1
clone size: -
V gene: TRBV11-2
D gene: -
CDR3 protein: CASSLGGPEPGKEQFF
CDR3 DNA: TGTGCCAGCAGCTTAGGGGGCCCTGAGCCCGGGAAGGAGCAGTTCTTC

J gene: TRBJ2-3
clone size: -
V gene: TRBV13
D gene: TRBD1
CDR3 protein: CASSPGTGGAGADTQYF
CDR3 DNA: TGTGCCAGCAGCCCGGGGACAGGGGGCGCGGGAGCAGATACGCAGTATTTT

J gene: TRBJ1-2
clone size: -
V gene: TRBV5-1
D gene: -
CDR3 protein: CASSSSEGYGYTF
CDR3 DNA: TGCGCCAGCAGCTCCTCAGAGGGGTATGGCTACACCTTC

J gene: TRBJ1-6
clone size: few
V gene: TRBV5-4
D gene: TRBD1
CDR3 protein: CASTGTPGQYNSPLHF
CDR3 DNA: TGTGCCAGCACGGGTACCCCGGGACAGTATAATTCACCCCTCCACTTT

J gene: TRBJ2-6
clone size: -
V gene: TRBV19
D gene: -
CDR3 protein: CAGRDTGSGANVLTF
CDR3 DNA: TGTGCCGGCCGGGACACGGGCTCTGGGGCCAACGTCCTGACTTTC

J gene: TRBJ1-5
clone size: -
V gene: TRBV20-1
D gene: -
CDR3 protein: CSASNYRVAGPGSNQPQHF
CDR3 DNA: TGCAGTGCTAGTAATTACAGGGTGGCGGGACCTGGGAGCAATCAGCCCCAGCATTTT

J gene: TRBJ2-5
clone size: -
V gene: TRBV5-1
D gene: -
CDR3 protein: CASTPRGGTVETQYF
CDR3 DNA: TGCGCCAGCACCCCCAGAGGGGGGACGGTAGAGACCCAGTACTTC

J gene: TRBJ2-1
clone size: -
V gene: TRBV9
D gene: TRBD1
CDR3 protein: CASSVAVGQGNEQFF
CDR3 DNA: TGTGCCAGCAGCGTAGCTGTGGGACAGGGTAATGAGCAGTTCTTC

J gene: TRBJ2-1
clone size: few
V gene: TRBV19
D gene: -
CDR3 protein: CATWGSSYNEQFF
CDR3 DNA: TGTGCCACCTGGGGGTCCTCCTACAATGAGCAGTTCTTC

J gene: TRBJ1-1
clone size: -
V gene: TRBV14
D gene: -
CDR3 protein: CASSQDFHTEAFF
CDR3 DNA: TGTGCCAGCAGCCAAGATTTTCACACTGAAGCTTTCTTT

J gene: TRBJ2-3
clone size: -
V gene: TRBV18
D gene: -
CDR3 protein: CASSSGGWTDTQYF
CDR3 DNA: TGTGCCAGCTCATCAGGGGGGTGGACAGATACGCAGTATTTT

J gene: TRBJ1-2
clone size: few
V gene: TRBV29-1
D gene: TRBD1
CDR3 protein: CSVAQLDRGPSLYTF
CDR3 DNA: TGCAGCGTTGCGCAATTGGACAGGGGGCCGAGTCTCTACACCTTC

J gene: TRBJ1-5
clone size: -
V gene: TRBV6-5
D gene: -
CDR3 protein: CASSYGDSNQPQHF
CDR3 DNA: TGTGCCAGCAGTTACGGGGATAGCAATCAGCCCCAGCATTTT

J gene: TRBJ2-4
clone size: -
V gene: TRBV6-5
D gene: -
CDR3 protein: CASSYSSRGLGDIQYF
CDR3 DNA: TGTGCCAGCAGTTACTCGAGTCGAGGGTTAGGTGACATTCAGTACTTC

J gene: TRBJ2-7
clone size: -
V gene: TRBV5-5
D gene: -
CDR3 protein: CASSLGVGKTYEQYF
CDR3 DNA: TGTGCCAGCAGCTTGGGAGTAGGGAAAACCTACGAGCAGTACTTC

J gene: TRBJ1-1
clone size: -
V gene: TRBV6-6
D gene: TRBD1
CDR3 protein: CASSYATQGTEAFF
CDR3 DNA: TGTGCCAGCAGTTACGCTACACAGGGGACTGAAGCTTTCTTT

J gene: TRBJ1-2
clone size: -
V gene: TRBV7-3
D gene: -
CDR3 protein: CASSPGEGGYTF
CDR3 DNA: TGTGCCAGCAGCCCAGGAGAGGGTGGCTACACCTTC

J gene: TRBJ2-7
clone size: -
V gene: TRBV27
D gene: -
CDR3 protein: CASSAHGNEQYF
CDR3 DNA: TGTGCCAGCAGTGCCCATGGGAACGAGCAGTACTTC

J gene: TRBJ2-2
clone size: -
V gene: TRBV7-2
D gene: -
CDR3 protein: CASSPGNSNTGELFF
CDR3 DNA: TGTGCCAGCAGCCCAGGGAACAGCAACACCGGGGAGCTGTTTTTT

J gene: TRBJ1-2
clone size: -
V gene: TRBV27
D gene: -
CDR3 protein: CASSLNGYGYTF
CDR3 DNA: TGTGCCAGCAGTTTAAACGGCTATGGCTACACCTTC

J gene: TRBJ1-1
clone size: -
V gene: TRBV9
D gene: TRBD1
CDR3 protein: CASSALQGASTEAFF
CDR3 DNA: TGTGCCAGCAGCGCTCTACAGGGGGCGTCCACTGAAGCTTTCTTT

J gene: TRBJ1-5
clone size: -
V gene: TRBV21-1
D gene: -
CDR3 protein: CASGGANSNQPQHF
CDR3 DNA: TGTGCCAGCGGGGGGGCAAATAGCAATCAGCCCCAGCATTTT

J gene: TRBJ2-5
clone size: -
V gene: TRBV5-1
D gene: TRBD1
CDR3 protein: CASSRGQGEGTQYF
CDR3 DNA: TGCGCCAGCAGTAGGGGACAGGGGGAAGGGACCCAGTACTTC

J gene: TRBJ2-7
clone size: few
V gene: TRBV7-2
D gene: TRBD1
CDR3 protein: CASSHRDRGREQYF
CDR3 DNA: TGTGCCAGCAGCCACCGGGACAGGGGGCGCGAGCAGTACTTC

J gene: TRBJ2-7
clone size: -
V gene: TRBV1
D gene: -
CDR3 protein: CTSSQDENSTYEQYF
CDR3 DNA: TGCACCAGCAGCCAAGATGAGAACAGTACCTACGAGCAGTACTTC

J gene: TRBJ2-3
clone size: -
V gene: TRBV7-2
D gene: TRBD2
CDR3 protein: CASSFTSGGPTQYF
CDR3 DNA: TGTGCCAGCAGCTTCACTAGCGGGGGTCCTACGCAGTATTTT

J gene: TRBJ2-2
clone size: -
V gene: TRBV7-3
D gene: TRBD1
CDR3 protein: CASSSGQGTGELFF
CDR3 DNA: TGTGCCAGCAGCTCGGGACAGGGCACCGGGGAGCTGTTTTTT

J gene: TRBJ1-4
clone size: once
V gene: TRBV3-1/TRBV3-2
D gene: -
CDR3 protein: CASSQNNEKLFF
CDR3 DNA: TGTGCCAGCAGCCAGAACAATGAAAAACTGTTTTTT

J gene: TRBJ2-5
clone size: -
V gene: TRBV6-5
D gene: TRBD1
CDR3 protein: CASSQYPDRMETQYF
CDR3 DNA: TGTGCCAGCAGCCAATACCCGGACAGGATGGAGACCCAGTACTTC

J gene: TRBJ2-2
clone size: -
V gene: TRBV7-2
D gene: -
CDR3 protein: CASSRTSELFF
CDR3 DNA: TGTGCCAGCAGCCGTACGTCGGAGCTGTTTTTT

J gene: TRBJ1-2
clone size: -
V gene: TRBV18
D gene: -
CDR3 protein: CASSPSGDNYGYTF
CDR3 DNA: TGTGCCAGCTCACCGAGCGGGGACAACTATGGCTACACCTTC

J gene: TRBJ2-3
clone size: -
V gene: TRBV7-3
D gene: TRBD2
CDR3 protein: CASSLTGLALDTQYF
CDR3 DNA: TGTGCCAGCAGCTTAACGGGACTAGCGCTAGATACGCAGTATTTT

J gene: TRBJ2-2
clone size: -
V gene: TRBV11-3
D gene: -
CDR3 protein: CASSLTGTYTGELFF
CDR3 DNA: TGTGCCAGCAGCTTAACCGGGACATATACCGGGGAGCTGTTTTTT

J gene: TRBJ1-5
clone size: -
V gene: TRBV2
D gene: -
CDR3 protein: CASSVGLSRPNQPQHF
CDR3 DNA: TGTGCCAGCAGTGTCGGTCTTAGCAGACCCAATCAGCCCCAGCATTTT

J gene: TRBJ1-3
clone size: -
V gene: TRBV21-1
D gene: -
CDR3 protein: CASNDGQHSGNTIYF
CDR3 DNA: TGTGCCAGCAACGACGGACAGCACTCTGGAAACACCATATATTTT

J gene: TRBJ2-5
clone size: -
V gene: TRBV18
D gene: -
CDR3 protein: CASLGPGETQYF
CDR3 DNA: TGTGCCAGTCTGGGCCCCGGTGAGACCCAGTACTTC

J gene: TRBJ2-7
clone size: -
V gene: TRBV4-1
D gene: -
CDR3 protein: CASSQTTGGGYEQYF
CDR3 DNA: TGCGCCAGCAGCCAAACAACCGGAGGGGGCTACGAGCAGTACTTC

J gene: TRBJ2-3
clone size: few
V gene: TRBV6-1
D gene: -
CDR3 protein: CASSEKSGTGTSTSRDTQYF
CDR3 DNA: TGTGCCAGCAGTGAAAAAAGCGGTACCGGGACCTCGACATCAAGGGATACGCAGTATTTT

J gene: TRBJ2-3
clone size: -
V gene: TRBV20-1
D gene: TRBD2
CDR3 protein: CSASLGLAGGPMGTQYF
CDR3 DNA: TGCAGTGCTAGTCTGGGACTAGCGGGGGGGCCAATGGGAACGCAGTATTTT

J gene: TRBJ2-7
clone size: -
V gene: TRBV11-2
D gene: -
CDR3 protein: CASSLDPGWGTTQYF
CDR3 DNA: TGTGCCAGCAGCTTAGACCCCGGGTGGGGTACGACACAGTACTTC

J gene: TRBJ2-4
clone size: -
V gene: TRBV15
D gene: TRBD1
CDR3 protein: CATSRAPGQGNKNIQYF
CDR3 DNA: TGTGCCACCAGCAGAGCTCCGGGACAGGGTAACAAAAACATTCAGTACTTC

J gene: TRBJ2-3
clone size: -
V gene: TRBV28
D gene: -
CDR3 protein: CASRPPGTDTQYF
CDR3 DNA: TGTGCCAGCAGGCCCCCGGGCACAGATACGCAGTATTTT

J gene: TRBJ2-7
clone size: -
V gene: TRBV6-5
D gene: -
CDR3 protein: CASSYSQTDTYEQYF
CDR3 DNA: TGTGCCAGCAGTTACTCCCAGACGGATACCTACGAGCAGTACTTC

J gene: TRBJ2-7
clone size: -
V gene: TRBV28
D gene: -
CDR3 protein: CASSLGAGQLPGGYF
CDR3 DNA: TGTGCCAGCAGTTTAGGGGCTGGCCAGCTCCCTGGGGGGTACTTC

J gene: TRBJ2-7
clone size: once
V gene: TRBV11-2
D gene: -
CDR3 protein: CASSPRGGEQYF
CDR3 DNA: TGTGCCAGCAGCCCGAGGGGGGGAGAGCAGTACTTC

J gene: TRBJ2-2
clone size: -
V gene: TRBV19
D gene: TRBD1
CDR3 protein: CASSTGAANTGELFF
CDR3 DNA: TGTGCCAGTAGCACAGGGGCGGCGAACACCGGGGAGCTGTTTTTT

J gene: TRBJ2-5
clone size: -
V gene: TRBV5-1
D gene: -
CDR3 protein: CASSSGPGGIQETQYF
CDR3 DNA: TGCGCCAGCAGCTCGGGGCCCGGGGGTATTCAAGAGACCCAGTACTTC

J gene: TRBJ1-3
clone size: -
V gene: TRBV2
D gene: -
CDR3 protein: CASSEALGNTIYF
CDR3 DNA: TGTGCCAGCAGTGAAGCGCTGGGGAACACCATATATTTT

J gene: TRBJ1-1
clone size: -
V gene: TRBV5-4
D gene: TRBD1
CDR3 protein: CASSALDRGGTEAFF
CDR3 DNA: TGTGCCAGCAGCGCCCTGGACAGGGGGGGCACTGAAGCTTTCTTT

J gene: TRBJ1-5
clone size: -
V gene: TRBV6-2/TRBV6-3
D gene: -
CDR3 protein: CASSFTSGNQPQHF
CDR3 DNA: TGTGCCAGCAGTTTCACATCAGGGAATCAGCCCCAGCATTTT

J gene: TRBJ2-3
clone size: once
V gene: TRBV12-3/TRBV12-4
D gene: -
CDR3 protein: CASRDGTADTQYF
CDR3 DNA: TGTGCCAGCAGGGATGGGACGGCAGATACGCAGTATTTT

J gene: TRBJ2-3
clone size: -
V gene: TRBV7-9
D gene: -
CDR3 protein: CASSHRPDTQYF
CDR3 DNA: TGTGCCAGCAGCCACAGACCAGATACGCAGTATTTT

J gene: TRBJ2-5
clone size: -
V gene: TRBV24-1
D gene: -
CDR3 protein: CATSDIKQGLGFGETQYF
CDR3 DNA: TGTGCCACCAGTGACATAAAACAGGGCCTGGGATTTGGGGAGACCCAGTACTTC

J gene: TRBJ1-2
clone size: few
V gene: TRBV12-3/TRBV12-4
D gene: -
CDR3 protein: CASMGGEGYGYTF
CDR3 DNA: TGTGCCAGCATGGGAGGGGAGGGCTATGGCTACACCTTC

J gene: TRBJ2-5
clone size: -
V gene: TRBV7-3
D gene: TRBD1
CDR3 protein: CASSSGQGGTQYF
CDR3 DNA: TGTGCCAGCAGCTCGGGACAGGGAGGGACCCAGTACTTC

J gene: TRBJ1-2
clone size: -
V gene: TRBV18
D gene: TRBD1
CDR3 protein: CASSLTRMTGDINYGYTF
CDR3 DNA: TGTGCCAGCTCACTAACGAGGATGACAGGGGATATTAACTATGGCTACACCTTC